The T cell receptor (beta chain) under discussion was sequenced for a study of cytomegalovirus exposure and HLA in healthy donors. Study details: Across some 400 genotyped donors, about 81% landed in the Caucasian-associated ancestry cluster.

Study outcomes and limitations: V- and J-gene trimming of TCR beta was linked (in a later analysis) to a missense DCLRE1C variant.

Points on this clone: Its antigen is currently unknown.

PCR was performed using 60 Vbeta and 13 Jbeta primers. Here immunoSEQ multiplex PCR was the method, and the copy in TCRdb shows in-frame clones only, minus some. The repertoire holds over 85,000 clones, with approximately 75% as singletons. Material: PBMCs. The sequence was collected from a woman aged 35 to 49 in good health and CMV-seronegative.

The CDR3 DNA is TGTGCCTGGAGTGCCCCCACATCGGGGGGTTGGCAATATGGCTACACCTTC. Translated, it gives CAWSAPTSGGWQYGYTF. V gene TRBV30 combines with J gene TRBJ1-2; D may be TRBD1 (5 bases). V was trimmed by 1 base and J by 5 bases, leaving 23 bases between them. The CDR3 runs to 17 residues. Germline V gene data show CDR1 as GTSNPN and CDR2 as SVGIG (reference sequence).